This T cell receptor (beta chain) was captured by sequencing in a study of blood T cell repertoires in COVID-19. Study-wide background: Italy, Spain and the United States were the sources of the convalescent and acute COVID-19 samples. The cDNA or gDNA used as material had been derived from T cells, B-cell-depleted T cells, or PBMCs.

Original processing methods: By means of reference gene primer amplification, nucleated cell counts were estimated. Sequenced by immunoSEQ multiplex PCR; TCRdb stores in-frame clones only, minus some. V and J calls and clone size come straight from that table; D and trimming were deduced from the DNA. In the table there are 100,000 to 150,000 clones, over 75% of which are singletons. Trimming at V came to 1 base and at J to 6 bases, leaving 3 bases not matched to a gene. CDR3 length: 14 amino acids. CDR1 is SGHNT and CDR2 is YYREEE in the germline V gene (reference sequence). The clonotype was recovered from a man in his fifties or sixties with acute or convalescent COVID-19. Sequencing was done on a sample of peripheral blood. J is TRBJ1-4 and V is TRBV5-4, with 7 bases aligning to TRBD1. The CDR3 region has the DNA TGTGCCAGCAGCTTGCGAGGGGGCGATGAAAAACTGTTTTTT. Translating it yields CASSLRGGDEKLFF.